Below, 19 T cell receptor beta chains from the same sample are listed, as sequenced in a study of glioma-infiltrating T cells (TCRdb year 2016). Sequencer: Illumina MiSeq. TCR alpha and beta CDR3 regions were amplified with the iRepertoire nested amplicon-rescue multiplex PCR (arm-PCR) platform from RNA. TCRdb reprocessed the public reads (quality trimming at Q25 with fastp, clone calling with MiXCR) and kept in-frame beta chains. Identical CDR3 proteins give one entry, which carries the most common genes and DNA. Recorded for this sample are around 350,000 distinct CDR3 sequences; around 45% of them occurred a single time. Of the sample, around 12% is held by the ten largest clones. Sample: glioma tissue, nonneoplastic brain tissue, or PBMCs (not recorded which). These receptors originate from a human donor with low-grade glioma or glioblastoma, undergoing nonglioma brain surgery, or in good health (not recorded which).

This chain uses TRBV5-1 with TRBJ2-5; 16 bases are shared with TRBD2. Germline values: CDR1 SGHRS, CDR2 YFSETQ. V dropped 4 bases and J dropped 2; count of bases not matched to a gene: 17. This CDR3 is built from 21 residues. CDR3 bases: TGCGCCAGCAGCAGGGGACTAGCGGGAGGGCCCTCGGGGATTTCACAAGAGACCCAGTACTTC. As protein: CASSRGLAGGPSGISQETQYF.

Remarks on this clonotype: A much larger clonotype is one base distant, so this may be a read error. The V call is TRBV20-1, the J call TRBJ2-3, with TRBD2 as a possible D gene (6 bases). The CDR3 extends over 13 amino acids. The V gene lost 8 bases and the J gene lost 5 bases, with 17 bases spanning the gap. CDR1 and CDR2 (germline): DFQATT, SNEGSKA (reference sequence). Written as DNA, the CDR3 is TGCAGTCCCCTTAGCGGAAACATAGATACGCAGTATTTT. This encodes CSPLSGNIDTQYF.

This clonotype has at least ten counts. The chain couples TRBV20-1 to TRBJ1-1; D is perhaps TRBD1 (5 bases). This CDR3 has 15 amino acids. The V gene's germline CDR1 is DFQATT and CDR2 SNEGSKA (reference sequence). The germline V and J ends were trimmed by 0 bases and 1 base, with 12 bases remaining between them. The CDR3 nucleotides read TGCAGTGCTAGAGAAATCGGGGACCAGAACACTGAAGCTTTCTTT. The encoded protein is CSAREIGDQNTEAFF.

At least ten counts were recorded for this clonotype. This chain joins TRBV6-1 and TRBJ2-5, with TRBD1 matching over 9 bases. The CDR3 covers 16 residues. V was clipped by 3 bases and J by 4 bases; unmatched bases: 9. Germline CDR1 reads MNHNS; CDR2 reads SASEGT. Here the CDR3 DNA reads TGTGCCAGCAGTGACCAACCGACGACAGGGGGAGAGACCCAGTACTTC. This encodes CASSDQPTTGGETQYF.

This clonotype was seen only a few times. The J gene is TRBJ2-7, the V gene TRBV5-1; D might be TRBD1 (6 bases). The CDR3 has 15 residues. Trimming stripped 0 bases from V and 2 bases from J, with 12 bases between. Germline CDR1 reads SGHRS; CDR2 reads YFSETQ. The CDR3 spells CASSLDSRQAYEQYF. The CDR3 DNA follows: TGCGCCAGCAGCTTGGACTCCCGACAGGCCTACGAGCAGTACTTC.

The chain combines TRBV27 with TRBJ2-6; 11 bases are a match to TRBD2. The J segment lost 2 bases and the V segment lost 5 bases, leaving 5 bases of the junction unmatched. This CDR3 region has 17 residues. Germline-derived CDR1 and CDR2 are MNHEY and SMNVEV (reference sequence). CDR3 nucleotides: TGTGCCAGCAGTCCGACTAGCGGGATTGCTGGGGCCAACGTCCTGACTTTC. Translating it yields CASSPTSGIAGANVLTF.

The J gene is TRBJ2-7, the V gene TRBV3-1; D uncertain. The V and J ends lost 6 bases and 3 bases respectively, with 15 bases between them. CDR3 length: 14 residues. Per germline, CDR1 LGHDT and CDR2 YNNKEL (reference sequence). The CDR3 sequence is CASSPFGGNYEQYF. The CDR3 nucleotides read TGTGCCAGCAGTCCCTTTGGCGGCAACTACGAGCAGTACTTC.

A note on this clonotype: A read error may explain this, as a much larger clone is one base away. The CDR3 sequence is CASRLWGYSYEQYF. DNA of the CDR3: TGTGCCAGCAGACTATGGGGGTACTCCTACGAGCAGTACTTC. V usage is TRBV27 and J usage is TRBJ2-7; the D call may be TRBD1 or TRBD2 (5 bases each). This CDR3 region has 14 residues. Germline V CDR1 and CDR2: MNHEY, SMNVEV (reference sequence). Trimming shortened V by 6 bases and J by 0 bases, and 12 bases separated the two germline ends.

The CDR3 region has the DNA TGCAGTGCTAGGGAGACTAGCGGGTATTACGAGCAGTACTTC. Its translation is CSARETSGYYEQYF. The genes are TRBV20-1 and TRBJ2-7; 10 nucleotides line up with TRBD2. The junction had 6 bases not matched to a gene; V was cut back by 3 bases and J by 4 bases. CDR3 length equals 14 residues. Germline V gene sequence: CDR1 DFQATT, CDR2 SNEGSKA (reference sequence).

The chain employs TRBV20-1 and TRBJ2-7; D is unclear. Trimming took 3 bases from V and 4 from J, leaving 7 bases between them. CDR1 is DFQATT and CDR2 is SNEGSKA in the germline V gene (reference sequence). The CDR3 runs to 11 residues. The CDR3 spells CSASGLYEQYF. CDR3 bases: TGCAGTGCTAGCGGCCTGTACGAGCAGTACTTC.

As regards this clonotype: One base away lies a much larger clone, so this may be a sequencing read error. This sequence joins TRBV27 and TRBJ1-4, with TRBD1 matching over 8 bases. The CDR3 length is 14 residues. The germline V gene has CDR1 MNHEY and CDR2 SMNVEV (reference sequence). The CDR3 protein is CASSQDRGNEELFF. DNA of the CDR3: TGCGCCAGCAGCCAAGACAGGGGTAATGAAGAACTGTTTTTT.

The CDR3 reads CASSGDSSSYNEQFF. The CDR3 nucleotides read TGTGCCAGTAGTGGGGACAGTAGCTCCTACAATGAGCAGTTCTTC. The gene calls are TRBV19 and TRBJ2-1, with TRBD1 matching over 7 bases. Germline loops: CDR1 LNHDA, CDR2 SQIVND (reference sequence). V shed 5 bases and J 0 bases; nucleotides not matched to a gene: 4. The CDR3 is made up of 15 amino acids. The complete variable domain, with remaining parts taken from reference TRBV19 and TRBJ2-1, reads DGGITQSPKYLFRKEGQNVTLSCEQNLNHDAMYWYRQDPGQGLRLIYYSQIVNDFQKGDIAEGYSVSREKKESFPLTVTSAQKNPTAFYLCASSGDSSSYNEQFFGPGTRLTVL.

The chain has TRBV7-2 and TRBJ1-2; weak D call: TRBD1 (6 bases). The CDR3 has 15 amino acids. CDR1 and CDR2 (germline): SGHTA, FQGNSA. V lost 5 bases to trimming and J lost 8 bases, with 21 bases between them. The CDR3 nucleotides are TGTGCCAGCAGCAAAGTCGGGACACCTTCGGCGGGCTACACCTTC. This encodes CASSKVGTPSAGYTF.

The CDR3 DNA sequence: TGTGCTACCGAAACGACAGGGCTTAGCAATCAGCCCCAGCATTTT. Translated, it gives CATETTGLSNQPQHF. This chain uses TRBV7-2 with TRBJ1-5, with 7 positions matching TRBD1. In germline, CDR1 is SGHTA, CDR2 FQGNSA. CDR3 length: 15 amino acids.

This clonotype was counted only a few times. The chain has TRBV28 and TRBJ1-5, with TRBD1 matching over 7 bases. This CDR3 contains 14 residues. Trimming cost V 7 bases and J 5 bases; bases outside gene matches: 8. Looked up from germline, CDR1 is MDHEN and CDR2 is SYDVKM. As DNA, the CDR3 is TGTGCCAGCACCCTAAGGGGGCCCTATCAGCCCCAGCATTTT. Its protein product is CASTLRGPYQPQHF.

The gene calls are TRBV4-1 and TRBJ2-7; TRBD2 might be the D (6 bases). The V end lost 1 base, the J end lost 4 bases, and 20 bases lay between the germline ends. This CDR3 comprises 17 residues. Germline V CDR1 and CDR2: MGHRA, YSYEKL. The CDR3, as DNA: TGCGCCAGCAGCCAAGTCCACGTGCGGGACTCCGGTTACGAGCAGTACTTC. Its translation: CASSQVHVRDSGYEQYF.

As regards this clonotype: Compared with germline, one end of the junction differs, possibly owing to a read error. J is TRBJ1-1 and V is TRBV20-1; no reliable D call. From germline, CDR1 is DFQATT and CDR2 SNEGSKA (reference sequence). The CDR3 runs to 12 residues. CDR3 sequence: CSATGLNTEALF. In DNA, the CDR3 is TGCAGTGCTACAGGACTGAACACTGAAGCCCTCTTT.

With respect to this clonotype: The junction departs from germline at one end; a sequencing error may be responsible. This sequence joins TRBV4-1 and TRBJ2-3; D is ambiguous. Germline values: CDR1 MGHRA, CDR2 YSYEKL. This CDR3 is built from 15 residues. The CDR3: CASSLQYSRTDTRYF. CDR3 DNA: TGCGCCAGCAGCTTGCAGTATTCGCGCACAGATACGCGGTATTTT.

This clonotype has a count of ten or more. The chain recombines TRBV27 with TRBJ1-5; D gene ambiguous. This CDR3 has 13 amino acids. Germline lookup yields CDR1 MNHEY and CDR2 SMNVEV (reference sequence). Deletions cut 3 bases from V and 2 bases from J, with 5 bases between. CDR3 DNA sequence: TGTGCCAGCAGTTTTATGGGCAATCAGCCCCAGCATTTT. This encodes CASSFMGNQPQHF.